This TCR beta chain was recovered during a study of T cell responses to AZD1222 COVID-19 vaccine. TCRdb keeps only in-frame clones here, not all; method: immunoSEQ multiplex PCR. The data contain around 99,000 clones, around nine tenths of them singletons. The CDR3 has 15 amino acids. Trimming removed 0 bases from V and 6 bases from J, with 12 bases in between. Germline loops: CDR1 SGDLS, CDR2 YYNGEE. Study-wide results and limits: There were mostly white British donors and more females than males, and clonal diversity was possibly underestimated. Repertoires were collected only later (after the peak T cell response had occurred). At baseline, seropositivity was found in only five or six AZD1222 recipients.

On this clone itself: Antigen specificity is unknown.

The chain links TRBV9 to TRBJ2-2, with D perhaps matching TRBD1 (5 bases). Source: peripheral blood, taken on day 0 of AZD1222 vaccination. This clonotype was obtained from an adult in good health. CDR3 in amino acids: CASSVGGRGSGELFF. CDR3 sequence (DNA): TGTGCCAGCAGCGTAGGGGGTAGGGGCTCCGGGGAGCTGTTTTTT.